The rows below give T cell receptor beta chains drawn from one sample of a study of radiotherapy plus CTLA-4 blockade in lung cancer. The data were produced by immunoSEQ multiplex PCR, yet TCRdb's version contains in-frame clones alone and is incomplete. The data show 60,000 to 70,000 clones, with under 85% seen just once and about 4% held by the top ten. This specimen consisted of peripheral blood, obtained from a patient treated with radiotherapy plus ipilimumab. Receptors were obtained from a human donor with non-small cell lung cancer who had a partial response to radiotherapy plus ipilimumab. The CDR3 runs from the conserved cysteine through the conserved F or W. A D gene is named only where the DNA matches it firmly. The listing skips clone size in some rows; elsewhere it reads once, few, many or a size class.

clone size: NA; V gene: TRBV9; J gene: TRBJ2-7; D gene: TRBD2; CDR3 DNA: TGTGCCAGCAGCGTAGCTGGGGGGGTTATGTACGAGCAGTACTTC; CDR3 protein: CASSVAGGVMYEQYF
clone size: NA; V gene: TRBV6-5; J gene: TRBJ1-5; D gene: NA; CDR3 DNA: TGTGCCAGCAGTTACAGCGGTAATAGCAATCAGCCCCAGCATTTT; CDR3 protein: CASSYSGNSNQPQHF
clone size: NA; V gene: TRBV19; J gene: TRBJ2-7; D gene: NA; CDR3 DNA: TGTGCCAGTAGTGGGACTTCTAGGACCCCTGGGGAGCAGTACTTC; CDR3 protein: CASSGTSRTPGEQYF
clone size: NA; V gene: TRBV18; J gene: TRBJ1-1; D gene: TRBD1; CDR3 DNA: TGTGCCAGCTCAGCTTCGGAGACAGGGGTTAGGGACACTGAAGCTTTCTTT; CDR3 protein: CASSASETGVRDTEAFF
clone size: NA; V gene: TRBV28; J gene: TRBJ2-7; D gene: TRBD2; CDR3 DNA: TGTGCCAGCAGTCGACTAGCCGACGAGCAGTACTTC; CDR3 protein: CASSRLADEQYF
clone size: NA; V gene: TRBV6-5; J gene: TRBJ2-7; D gene: NA; CDR3 DNA: TGTGCCAGCAGTTACGCCGCAGGGTACGCCTACGAGCAGTACTTC; CDR3 protein: CASSYAAGYAYEQYF
clone size: few; V gene: TRBV19; J gene: TRBJ1-5; D gene: TRBD1; CDR3 DNA: TGTGCCAGTAGTCTAGCCGGGACAGGGGATCAGCCCCAGCATTTT; CDR3 protein: CASSLAGTGDQPQHF
clone size: NA; V gene: TRBV28; J gene: TRBJ2-7; D gene: NA; CDR3 DNA: TGTGCCAGCAGTTTACACGGGAGTGGAAACGAGCAGTACTTC; CDR3 protein: CASSLHGSGNEQYF
clone size: NA; V gene: TRBV28; J gene: TRBJ2-5; D gene: TRBD2; CDR3 DNA: TGTGCCAGCAGTCCCCTATTAGCGGGGAACCAAGAGGCCCAGTACTTC; CDR3 protein: CASSPLLAGNQEAQYF
clone size: NA; V gene: TRBV28; J gene: TRBJ2-2; D gene: NA; CDR3 DNA: TGTGCCAGCAGTCTGGAGGACGGGGAGCTGTTTTTT; CDR3 protein: CASSLEDGELFF
clone size: once; V gene: TRBV30; J gene: TRBJ2-4; D gene: TRBD1; CDR3 DNA: TGTGCCTGGAGTGTACAGTGGGGGAAGGGGGCCTCCAAAAACATTCAGTACTTC; CDR3 protein: CAWSVQWGKGASKNIQYF
clone size: NA; V gene: TRBV2; J gene: TRBJ2-7; D gene: NA; CDR3 DNA: TGTGCCAGCAGGCAGGGGAGTTCGGTCTACGAGCAGTACTTC; CDR3 protein: CASRQGSSVYEQYF
clone size: NA; V gene: TRBV18; J gene: TRBJ1-2; D gene: TRBD1; CDR3 DNA: TGTGCCAGCTCACCCTCGGGACAGGGCGAGGGCTACACCTTC; CDR3 protein: CASSPSGQGEGYTF
clone size: NA; V gene: TRBV6-5; J gene: TRBJ2-3; D gene: NA; CDR3 DNA: TGTGCCAGCAGTAAACTAGACTTCACAGATACGCAGTATTTT; CDR3 protein: CASSKLDFTDTQYF
clone size: NA; V gene: TRBV6-5; J gene: TRBJ2-3; D gene: TRBD2; CDR3 DNA: TGTGCCAGCAGTTTGACACTAGCGTACGCCGATACGCAGTATTTT; CDR3 protein: CASSLTLAYADTQYF
clone size: NA; V gene: TRBV5-4; J gene: TRBJ1-4; D gene: TRBD1; CDR3 DNA: TGTGCCAGCAGCTCCGGGACAGGGGGGCCTAATGAAAAACTGTTTTTT; CDR3 protein: CASSSGTGGPNEKLFF